This T cell receptor beta chain comes out of a study of cytomegalovirus exposure and HLA in healthy donors (dated by TCRdb to 2015 to 2018). Notes on the research overall: According to a later analysis, the approximately 130 validation repertoires were produced on the same platform as the 666 repertoires of the first cohort. The study was designed to test whether signatures of past pathogen exposure could be identified by cataloging public T cell receptors. In addition to the first cohort of 500 to 850 subjects, a separate validation cohort of 120 different subjects was used. High-throughput TCR immunosequencing, statistical association of individual TCRs with disease status, and machine learning were combined to predict cytomegalovirus infection status.

This clone was counted only a few times. Its antigen is currently not known. No base-level quality is on record; no much larger clone is a single base apart. Separate from the approximately 730-subject first cohort, the validation cohort of 90 to 150 subjects was the group to which the donors belonged. V is cut by 4 bases and J by 5 bases, and the space between the germline ends is 8 bases. Reading the germline V gene gives CDR1 MDHEN and CDR2 SYDVKM. The CDR3 measures 12 amino acids from cysteine to phenylalanine. Only CDR3 DNA remains: 36 bases, in frame from the first base. The library was produced with the immunoSEQ multiplex PCR assay. The source study handled its data this way. A statistical classification framework was developed to diagnose cytomegalovirus status using the catalog of TCR beta chain sequences. The table comes from immuneACCESS by way of TCRdb, which keeps in-frame sequences with V and J called. Part of the clones is missing from these tables; in studies checked, under half for an unresolved V gene and the rest for unknown reasons. V and J calls and clone size are copied from that table; D and trimming were computed from the DNA. Within this sample are over 150,000 clones, with 85% to 90% of them counted one time only. The leading ten clones occupy approximately 2% of the sample.

The paper's findings and limits, for the study overall: A later analysis lacked HLA typing for the validation cohort, so it scored co-occurrence in that cohort across all 120 or so repertoires. In vitro tests confirmed that a few of the cytomegalovirus-associated TCR beta chains recognize cytomegalovirus antigens. A total of fewer than 200 TCR beta chains were listed by the study as associated with cytomegalovirus. Most TCR sequences were seen in very few donors, while some public TCRs were found in many individuals. In a later analysis, TCRs clustered in the first cohort were found to also tend to co-occur in the 130 or so validation repertoires, with 94% of cluster scores above 0. Cytomegalovirus status was reported to be diagnosed by the classifier with high specificity and sensitivity in both the original and validation cohorts. It was suggested by the authors that the approach could potentially be generalized to other disease states and immunological phenotypes.

The sequence is built from TRBV28 and TRBJ1-2; the D gene identity is not certain. The receptor was derived from a human donor in good health. What was sequenced was PBMCs. The encoded CDR3 is CASSSQVYGYTF. The DNA sequence follows: TGTGCCAGCAGTTCCCAGGTTTATGGCTACACCTTC.